The clone carrying this T cell receptor beta chain showed up just once. Antigen: not known. This specimen comes from a study of post-analysis software for immune sequencing data. Study results and caveats: TRBV5-6, TRBV5-1 and TRBV20-1 were among four to six TRBV segments more frequent in patients than controls. Normalized Chao1 diversity was significantly lower in multiple sclerosis patients than in controls. By F measure, samples from a shared preparation batch strongly co-clustered.

With V trimmed by 4 bases and J by 6 bases, 7 bases remained unmatched. The length of the CDR3 is 14 residues. Germline V gives CDR1 SGHRS, CDR2 YFSETQ. The TCR beta cDNA libraries contained unique molecular identifiers. TCRdb processed the PCR reads anew with MiXCR; each CDR3 protein has one entry. The sample records roughly 400,000 distinct CDR3 sequences, 39% being singletons. The TCR was taken from a girl aged 2 to 9 with multiple sclerosis. Sequenced sample: blood. The chain recombines TRBV5-1 with TRBJ2-1, with 7 bases aligning to TRBD2. Written as DNA, the CDR3 is TGCGCCAGCAGCCCCCCTTGGGGGGGCAATGAGCAGTTCTTC. Its translation: CASSPPWGGNEQFF.